These T cell receptor beta chains were read from a single sample in a study of T cell repertoires and HLA-DP antigens. Antigen specificity for these receptors is unknown. Profiling relied on immunoSEQ multiplex PCR, and the TCRdb table lists in-frame clones only, not all of them. The sample contains about 73,000 clones, over 75% of which appear only once. The sample consisted of CD4+ T cells from PBMCs. The receptor set was obtained from a man between 60 and 75 years old in good health and CMV-seronegative. The CDR3 runs from the conserved cysteine through the conserved F or W. A D gene is named only where the DNA matches it firmly. Clone size is shown for a subset of rows, as once, few, many or a class of expanded clone.

TRBV27,TRBD1,-,TRBJ1-1,CASSFGDRGPHTEAFF,TGTGCCAGCAGCTTCGGGGACAGGGGCCCCCACACTGAAGCTTTCTTT
TRBV25-1,TRBD1,-,TRBJ2-6,CASSAPYRGPGANVLTF,TGTGCCAGCAGTGCTCCGTACAGGGGGCCTGGGGCCAACGTCCTGACTTTC
TRBV7-8,-,few,TRBJ1-2,CASSPSADLGYTF,TGTGCCAGCAGCCCGTCCGCCGACCTTGGCTACACCTTC
TRBV5-1,-,-,TRBJ2-7,CASSLGSRNIIREQYF,TGCGCCAGCAGCTTGGGATCTAGAAACATTATCCGCGAGCAGTACTTC
TRBV28,-,-,TRBJ2-6,CASSRANSGANVLTF,TGTGCCAGCAGTCGAGCAAACTCTGGGGCCAACGTCCTGACTTTC
TRBV15,-,-,TRBJ1-2,CATSRDYGGVGYTF,TGTGCCACCAGCAGAGATTACGGGGGGGTAGGCTACACCTTC
TRBV30,-,-,TRBJ1-1,CAFTVNMNTEAFF,TGTGCCTTTACAGTTAACATGAACACTGAAGCTTTCTTT
TRBV28,TRBD1,-,TRBJ1-3,CASSFGSRGPTGNTIYF,TGTGCCAGCAGTTTCGGGAGCAGGGGGCCCACTGGAAACACCATATATTTT
TRBV20-1,-,-,TRBJ2-1,CSAFSNEQFF,TGCAGTGCCTTTTCCAATGAGCAGTTCTTC
TRBV18,TRBD1,once,TRBJ1-4,CASSRDRREKLFF,TGTGCCAGCTCACGGGACAGGCGTGAAAAACTGTTTTTT
TRBV7-2,-,-,TRBJ2-1,CASSLAAGDNEQFF,TGTGCCAGCAGCTTAGCTGCCGGTGACAATGAGCAGTTCTTC
TRBV5-1,-,-,TRBJ1-4,CASSLLSGTNEKLFF,TGCGCCAGCAGCTTGCTATCAGGCACTAATGAAAAACTGTTTTTT
TRBV11-3,-,-,TRBJ1-1,CASSQDGNTEAFF,TGTGCCAGCAGCCAAGACGGAAACACTGAAGCTTTCTTT
TRBV5-1,-,-,TRBJ1-6,CASSLSGVGNSPLHF,TGCGCCAGCAGCTTATCAGGGGTTGGTAATTCACCCCTCCACTTT
TRBV5-4,-,few,TRBJ2-3,CASSAEGVGTDTQYF,TGTGCCAGCAGCGCGGAGGGAGTGGGTACAGATACGCAGTATTTT
TRBV5-1,-,many,TRBJ1-1,CASNLGVNTEAFF,TGCGCCAGCAACCTGGGGGTGAACACTGAAGCTTTCTTT
TRBV7-9,-,once,TRBJ2-5,CASSPRSSEQETQYF,TGTGCCAGCAGCCCACGGTCTAGCGAGCAAGAGACCCAGTACTTC
TRBV5-6,-,-,TRBJ2-3,CASSVRGGTDTQYF,TGTGCCAGCAGCGTCAGGGGAGGCACAGATACGCAGTATTTT
TRBV9,-,-,TRBJ2-1,CASGVGGVNEQFF,TGTGCCAGCGGCGTAGGAGGGGTAAATGAGCAGTTCTTC
TRBV10-3,-,-,TRBJ1-1,CAISESGGLNTEAFF,TGTGCCATCAGTGAGTCTGGAGGTTTGAACACTGAAGCTTTCTTT
TRBV7-2,-,few,TRBJ1-5,CASSSSWDQPQHF,TGTGCCAGCAGCTCCTCCTGGGATCAGCCCCAGCATTTT
TRBV5-1,-,-,TRBJ2-1,CASSSGNDHEQFF,TGCGCCAGCAGCTCCGGGAACGACCATGAGCAGTTCTTC
TRBV11-3,TRBD2,-,TRBJ2-3,CASSLAGGADTQYF,TGTGCCAGCAGCTTAGCGGGAGGCGCAGATACGCAGTATTTT
TRBV19,-,few,TRBJ1-5,CASTPGARQPQHF,TGTGCCAGTACTCCGGGGGCCCGCCAGCCCCAGCATTTT
TRBV7-2,-,-,TRBJ2-3,CASSLLVVGTDTQYF,TGTGCCAGCTCACTACTCGTCGTGGGCACAGATACGCAGTATTTT
TRBV9,TRBD1,-,TRBJ1-3,CASSPPDRGSGNTIYF,TGTGCCAGCAGCCCCCCTGACAGGGGCTCTGGAAACACCATATATTTT
TRBV4-2,TRBD2,-,TRBJ2-7,CASSQGLAGSEQYF,TGTGCCAGCAGCCAAGGGCTAGCGGGGAGCGAGCAGTACTTC
TRBV5-8,TRBD1,-,TRBJ2-5,CASSWRTGAIETQYF,TGTGCCAGCAGCTGGAGGACAGGGGCCATAGAGACCCAGTACTTC
TRBV19,TRBD2,-,TRBJ2-5,CASSTGGGLAGMSETQYF,TGTGCCAGTAGTACTGGAGGGGGGCTAGCGGGAATGTCGGAGACCCAGTACTTC
TRBV20-1,-,once,TRBJ2-2,CSAMRIGELFF,TGCAGTGCTATGAGGATCGGGGAGCTGTTTTTT
TRBV2,-,-,TRBJ2-7,CASSPPPRGHEQYF,TGTGCCAGCAGCCCCCCGCCCAGGGGCCACGAGCAGTACTTC
TRBV6-4,-,-,TRBJ2-4,CASSDGRLLAKNIQYF,TGTGCCAGCAGTGACGGCCGTTTGTTAGCCAAAAACATTCAGTACTTC
TRBV18,-,-,TRBJ2-3,CASSRQGTDTQYF,TGTGCCAGCTCACGTCAGGGGACAGATACGCAGTATTTT
TRBV27,TRBD1,-,TRBJ1-5,CASSGAQGNSNQPQHF,TGTGCCAGCAGCGGGGCACAGGGGAATAGCAATCAGCCCCAGCATTTT
TRBV11-2,-,-,TRBJ2-3,CASRPRDSDTDTQYF,TGTGCCAGCAGACCCCGGGATTCTGACACAGATACGCAGTATTTT
TRBV7-2,-,-,TRBJ1-4,CASTGGLREKLFF,TGTGCCAGCACCGGAGGGTTGCGAGAAAAACTGTTTTTT
TRBV5-4,-,-,TRBJ2-3,CASSDQGRADTQYF,TGTGCCAGCAGCGATCAGGGTCGCGCAGATACGCAGTATTTT
TRBV19,-,-,TRBJ1-4,CASSIDFFGTKLFF,TGTGCCAGTAGTATAGATTTTTTTGGGACAAAACTGTTTTTT
TRBV11-3,TRBD2,-,TRBJ2-3,CASSLDRGGTQYF,TGTGCCAGCAGCTTAGATCGGGGGGGTACGCAGTATTTT
TRBV5-1,-,few,TRBJ1-2,CASSDDGSNYGYTF,TGCGCCAGCAGTGACGACGGGTCTAACTATGGCTACACCTTC
TRBV27,TRBD1,-,TRBJ1-6,CASSRDRVQNSPLHF,TGTGCCAGCAGTCGCGACAGGGTGCAAAATTCACCCCTCCACTTT
TRBV27,TRBD1,-,TRBJ1-2,CASSLTGGINYGYTF,TGTGCCAGCAGTTTGACAGGGGGCATTAACTATGGCTACACCTTC
TRBV30,-,few,TRBJ1-3,CAWGKLGNTIYF,TGTGCCTGGGGGAAACTCGGAAACACCATATATTTT
TRBV15,TRBD2,-,TRBJ2-1,CATSRASGGWDEQFF,TGTGCCACCAGCAGAGCTTCGGGAGGGTGGGATGAGCAGTTCTTC
TRBV28,-,-,TRBJ2-7,CASSLYGQSYEQYF,TGTGCCAGCAGTTTATACGGACAGTCCTACGAGCAGTACTTC
TRBV2,-,-,TRBJ2-5,CASSGGEYQETQYF,TGTGCCAGCAGTGGGGGGGAGTACCAAGAGACCCAGTACTTC
TRBV4-3,-,-,TRBJ1-2,CASSQGHLQGYGYTF,TGCGCCAGCAGCCAAGGACATTTACAGGGCTATGGCTACACCTTC
TRBV7-8,TRBD1,-,TRBJ2-2,CASSFRTGGTGELFF,TGTGCCAGCAGCTTTCGGACAGGGGGGACCGGGGAGCTGTTTTTT
TRBV7-8,TRBD2,-,TRBJ2-1,CASSYGGTQDEQFF,TGTGCCAGCAGCTACGGGGGGACTCAAGATGAGCAGTTCTTC